Here is one T cell receptor beta chain with its context. The data originate from a study of blood T cell repertoires in COVID-19. Overall study context: Samples taken during acute and convalescent COVID-19 were collected in the United States, Italy and Spain.

The data were produced by immunoSEQ multiplex PCR, yet TCRdb's version contains in-frame clones alone and is incomplete. The table lists over 90,000 clones, roughly 87% of them singletons. Trimming left V 11 bases short and J 4 bases short, with 18 bases between. The CDR3 consists of 13 residues. Germline V gene sequence: CDR1 MDHEN, CDR2 SYDVKM. Sequencing used peripheral blood. The TCR sequence derives from a human donor in a cohort sampled during active COVID-19. The chain recombines TRBV28 with TRBJ2-7; a possible D gene is TRBD1 (5 bases). The CDR3 DNA is TGTGCCTGCGGTGGGGCCCCACGATACGAGCAGTACTTC. It is translated as CACGGAPRYEQYF.